This is a list of T cell receptor beta chains from one sample in a study of shared clonotypes between healthy human individuals. The data were produced by immunoSEQ multiplex PCR, yet TCRdb's version contains in-frame clones alone and is incomplete. The sample lists roughly 1,500,000 clones, around 98% occurring once. The material sequenced was naive CD4+ T cells sorted from blood. The receptor set was obtained from a young man in good health. CDR3s include the opening cysteine and the closing phenylalanine or tryptophan. The D gene is left open where the match is weak. Not every row has a clone size; where given, it reads once, few, many or a size class.

d_call j_call cdr3_length clone_size v_call cdr3_nt cdr3_aa
TRBD1 TRBJ2-7 14 . TRBV19 TGTGCCAGTGGTACCGGGACAGGGCCCTACGAGCAGTACTTC CASGTGTGPYEQYF
. TRBJ2-2 14 . TRBV18 TGTGCCAGCTCACCACGAGTGAACACCGGGGAGCTGTTTTTT CASSPRVNTGELFF
TRBD1 TRBJ2-3 15 . TRBV7-9 TGTGCCAGCAGGAGTACCGGGACAGGCACAGATACGCAGTATTTT CASRSTGTGTDTQYF
TRBD2 TRBJ2-3 14 . TRBV7-3 TGTGCCAGCAGCTTAATGGCGGGAGCAGATACGCAGTATTTT CASSLMAGADTQYF
TRBD2 TRBJ2-1 15 . TRBV30 TGTGCCTCACCCCGTGGAGCGGGGCCCTACAATGAGCAGTTCTTC CASPRGAGPYNEQFF
TRBD1 TRBJ1-1 14 . TRBV5-1 TGCGCCAGTTCGAGGGACAGGGGGACCACTGAAGCTTTCTTT CASSRDRGTTEAFF
. TRBJ2-2 13 . TRBV28 TGTGCCAAGATGGACAGCAACACCGGGGAGCTGTTTTTT CAKMDSNTGELFF
TRBD1 TRBJ1-2 14 . TRBV4-1 TGCGCCAGCAGCCCCTCAGACAGGGAGGATGGCTACACCTTC CASSPSDREDGYTF
. TRBJ1-1 13 . TRBV18 TGTGCCAGCTCACCATTGGGAGGCACTGAAGCTTTCTTT CASSPLGGTEAFF
. TRBJ2-7 12 . TRBV2 TGTGCCAGCAGTTGGCGGATCTACGAGCAGTACTTC CASSWRIYEQYF
TRBD1 TRBJ2-3 16 . TRBV5-1 TGCGCCAGCAGTTCTCAGGGGGCGAGTTCGACAGGTACGCAGTATTTT CASSSQGASSTGTQYF
TRBD2 TRBJ2-7 16 . TRBV15 TGTGCCACCAGCAGAGATAGGGCGGGAGGGTTAGGCGAGCAGTACTTC CATSRDRAGGLGEQYF
TRBD1 TRBJ2-7 15 . TRBV6-5 TGTGCCAGCAGATACGACAGGGGGCGTACCTACGAGCAGTACTTC CASRYDRGRTYEQYF
. TRBJ2-1 16 . TRBV21-1 TGTGCCAGCAGCATCTGCCGGGAGAGCTCCTACAATGAGCAGTTCTTC CASSICRESSYNEQFF
. TRBJ2-7 13 . TRBV30 TGTGCCTGGAGTGGCAGCCTATCCTACGAGCAGTACTTC CAWSGSLSYEQYF
. TRBJ2-6 15 . TRBV5-4 TGTGCCAGCACCTTAGACAGCTCTGGGGCCAACGTCCTGACTTTC CASTLDSSGANVLTF
. TRBJ1-1 12 once TRBV5-5 TGTGCCAGCAGCCCAAACCTCGGTCAGGCTTTCTTT CASSPNLGQAFF
TRBD1 TRBJ2-7 15 . TRBV11-3 TGTGCCAGCAGCTTAAGGGCAGGGGGAAACTACGAGCAGTACTTC CASSLRAGGNYEQYF
. TRBJ2-2 11 . TRBV20-1 TGCAGTGTTACGGACACCGGGGAGCTGTTTTTT CSVTDTGELFF
. TRBJ1-1 13 . TRBV4-2 TGTGCCAGCAGCCAAGAGCGAACAGCCAAAGCTTTCTTT CASSQERTAKAFF
TRBD1 TRBJ1-2 15 . TRBV15 TGTGCCACCAGCAAACAGGGGCTTGGTAACTATGGCTACACCTTC CATSKQGLGNYGYTF
TRBD1 TRBJ2-7 15 once TRBV6-1 TGTGCCAGCAGAGCAACCGGGACAGGACACTACGAGCAGTACTTC CASRATGTGHYEQYF
. TRBJ2-2 14 . TRBV7-8 TGTGCCAGCAGCTTAGCGAGAGCAGCCGGGGAGCTGTTTTTT CASSLARAAGELFF
. TRBJ2-7 14 . TRBV7-9 TGTGCCAGCAGCTTCCCCGCGGTAACCTACGAGCAGTACTTC CASSFPAVTYEQYF
TRBD1 TRBJ2-4 14 . TRBV9 TGTGCCAGCAGTGGGGGACAGTTGAAAAACATTCAGTACTTC CASSGGQLKNIQYF
. TRBJ2-3 11 . TRBV20-1 TGCAGTGCTAGAGGGGAAGATACGCAGTATTTT CSARGEDTQYF
TRBD2 TRBJ2-7 15 . TRBV11-2 TGTGCCAGCAGATTCTCCGGGACTAGTGGGTACGAGCAGTACTTC CASRFSGTSGYEQYF
. TRBJ2-5 16 . TRBV11-3 TGTGCCAGCAGCTTAGGCGCGACAGGAACTCAAGAGACCCAGTACTTC CASSLGATGTQETQYF
. TRBJ1-2 13 . TRBV18 TGTGCCAGCTCACGGAACCAGGCAGATGGCTACACCTTC CASSRNQADGYTF
. TRBJ1-1 15 . TRBV9 TGTGCCAGCAGCACAACCGGGACACCGAACACTGAAGCTTTCTTT CASSTTGTPNTEAFF
. TRBJ2-5 11 . TRBV7-9 TGTGCCAGCAGCTCATCAGAGACCCAGTACTTC CASSSSETQYF
. TRBJ2-5 16 . TRBV5-1 TGCGCCAGCAGCTTGGGCAGGGGATCCTTGTTGGAGACCCAGTACTTC CASSLGRGSLLETQYF
. TRBJ2-5 15 . TRBV25-1 TGTGCCAGCAGTGACGATCAGGGCCCGGGAGAGACCCAGTACTTC CASSDDQGPGETQYF
. TRBJ2-5 17 . TRBV14 TGTGCCAGCAGCCCGAGGGCAGGACTAACCCCGCCTGGGACCCAGTACTTC CASSPRAGLTPPGTQYF
TRBD1 TRBJ1-1 15 . TRBV11-2 TGTGCCAGCAGCACCCGGGACAGAGCGCCCACTGAAGCTTTCTTT CASSTRDRAPTEAFF
. TRBJ2-7 13 . TRBV5-1 TGCGCCAGCAGCCGTAAAACAGGATACGAGCAGTACTTC CASSRKTGYEQYF
. TRBJ2-7 13 . TRBV5-4 TGTGCCAGCCGCCGGGACGGATCCTACGAGCAGTACTTC CASRRDGSYEQYF
. TRBJ1-2 13 . TRBV29-1 TGCAGTGATAGGGCTGGGTGGAACTATGGCTACACCTTC CSDRAGWNYGYTF
. TRBJ1-4 15 . TRBV7-9 TGTGCCAGCAGCTTAAACTCGGGGCCTAATGAAAAACTGTTTTTT CASSLNSGPNEKLFF
. TRBJ2-7 13 . TRBV6-6 TGTGCCAGCAGACTCAGACACATCTACGAGCAGTACTTC CASRLRHIYEQYF
TRBD2 TRBJ2-3 15 . TRBV7-2 TGTGCCAGCACAGCCGGGACTAGCGGCACAGATACGCAGTATTTT CASTAGTSGTDTQYF
. TRBJ2-5 14 . TRBV7-9 TGTGCCAGCAGCGTCGGCGATCGAAAAGAGACCCAGTACTTC CASSVGDRKETQYF
TRBD2 TRBJ2-1 15 . TRBV5-1 TGCGCCAGCAGCTGGGGACTAGCTGAGTACAATGAGCAGTTCTTC CASSWGLAEYNEQFF
TRBD1 TRBJ2-7 15 . TRBV4-1 TGCGCCAGCAGCCAACCCGACAGGGGCCCCTACGAGCAGTACTTC CASSQPDRGPYEQYF
. TRBJ1-4 17 once TRBV5-1 TGCGCCAGCAGCTCACGAGGGACCCTGATGAGCAATGAAAAACTGTTTTTT CASSSRGTLMSNEKLFF
TRBD1 TRBJ1-5 16 . TRBV18 TGTGCCAGCTCACCTATGACAGGGTCTGGCAATCAGCCCCAGCATTTT CASSPMTGSGNQPQHF
. TRBJ1-2 12 . TRBV18 TGTGCCAGCTCACAGGGAGTCGATGGCTACACCTTC CASSQGVDGYTF
TRBD2 TRBJ2-7 14 . TRBV10-3 TGTGCCATCAGTGGACTAGCGGGAGTTGACGAGCAGTACTTC CAISGLAGVDEQYF
TRBD1 TRBJ1-3 15 . TRBV5-1 TGCGCCAGCAGTATAGGACAGGGAACTGGAAACACCATATATTTT CASSIGQGTGNTIYF
. TRBJ2-1 11 . TRBV2 TGTGCCAGCAGTCCCAGGGGAGGGACGTTCTTC CASSPRGGTFF
TRBD1 TRBJ2-1 15 . TRBV28 TGTGCCAGCAGCTTACAGGGGGCCGCCGCCAATGAGCAGTTCTTC CASSLQGAAANEQFF
. TRBJ1-4 16 . TRBV9 TGTGCCAGCAGCCAGAGGGGGAGTGTGACTAATGAAAAACTGTTTTTT CASSQRGSVTNEKLFF
. TRBJ2-7 13 . TRBV6-1 TGTGCCAGCAGTGAACGGGGAACCTACGAGCAGTACTTC CASSERGTYEQYF